This TCR beta chain was obtained from a study of shared T cell receptors in the human thymus. Generated by immunoSEQ multiplex PCR, the TCRdb table keeps only in-frame clones and is missing some. The sample consists of about 660,000 clones, more than 75% of them appearing once. This CDR3 is 14 amino acids long. Germline V gene data show CDR1 as SNHLY and CDR2 as FYNNEI. With 7 bases clipped from V and 4 bases from J, the junction kept 5 bases outside the gene matches. These records were also assigned to another study, of human thymus T cells.

The sequencing sample was made of thymocytes. The TCR sequence derives from a boy younger than two with a congenital heart defect. The chain combines TRBV2 with TRBJ1-5; 9 bases agree with TRBD1. CDR3: CASTDRGFNQPQHF. CDR3 nucleotide sequence: TGTGCCAGCACCGACAGGGGGTTTAATCAGCCCCAGCATTTT.